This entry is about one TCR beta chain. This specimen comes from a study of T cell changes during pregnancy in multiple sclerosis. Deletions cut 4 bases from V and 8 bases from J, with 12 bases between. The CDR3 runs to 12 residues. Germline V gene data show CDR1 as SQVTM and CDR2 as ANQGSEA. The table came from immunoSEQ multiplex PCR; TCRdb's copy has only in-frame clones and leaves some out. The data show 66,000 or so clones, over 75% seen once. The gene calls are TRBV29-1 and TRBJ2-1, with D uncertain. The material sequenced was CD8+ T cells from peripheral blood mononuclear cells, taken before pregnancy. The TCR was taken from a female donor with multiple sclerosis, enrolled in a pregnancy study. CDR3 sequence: CSVATVSDEQFF. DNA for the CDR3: TGCAGCGTTGCAACGGTAAGCGATGAGCAGTTCTTC.